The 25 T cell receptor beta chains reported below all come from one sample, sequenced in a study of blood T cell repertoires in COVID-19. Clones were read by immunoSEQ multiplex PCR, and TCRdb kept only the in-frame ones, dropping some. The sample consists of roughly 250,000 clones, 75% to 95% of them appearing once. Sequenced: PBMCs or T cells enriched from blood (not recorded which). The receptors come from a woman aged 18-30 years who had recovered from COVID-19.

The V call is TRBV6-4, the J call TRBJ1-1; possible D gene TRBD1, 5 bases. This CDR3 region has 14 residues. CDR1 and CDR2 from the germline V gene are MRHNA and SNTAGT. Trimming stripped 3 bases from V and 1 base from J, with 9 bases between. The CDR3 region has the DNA TGTGCCAGCAGTGATGGGGGGGAGAACACTGAAGCTTTCTTT. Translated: CASSDGGENTEAFF.

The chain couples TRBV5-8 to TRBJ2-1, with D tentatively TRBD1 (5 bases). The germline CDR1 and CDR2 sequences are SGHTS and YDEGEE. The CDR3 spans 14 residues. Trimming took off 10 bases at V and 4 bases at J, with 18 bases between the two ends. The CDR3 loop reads CAWGHRASYNEQFF. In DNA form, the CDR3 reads TGTGCCTGGGGCCATAGGGCCTCGTACAATGAGCAGTTCTTC. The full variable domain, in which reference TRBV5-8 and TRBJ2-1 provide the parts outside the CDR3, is EAGVTQSPTHLIKTRGQQATLRCSPISGHTSVYWYQQALGLGLQFLLWYDEGEERNRGNFPPRFSGRQFPNYSSELNVNALELEDSALYLCAWGHRASYNEQFFGPGTRLTVL.

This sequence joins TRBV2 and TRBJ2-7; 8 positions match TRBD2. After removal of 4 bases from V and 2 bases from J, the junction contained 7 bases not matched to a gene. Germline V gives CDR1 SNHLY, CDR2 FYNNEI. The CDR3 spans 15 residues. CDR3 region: CASSAGLVFAYEQYF. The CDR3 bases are TGTGCCAGCAGTGCGGGACTAGTCTTTGCCTACGAGCAGTACTTC.

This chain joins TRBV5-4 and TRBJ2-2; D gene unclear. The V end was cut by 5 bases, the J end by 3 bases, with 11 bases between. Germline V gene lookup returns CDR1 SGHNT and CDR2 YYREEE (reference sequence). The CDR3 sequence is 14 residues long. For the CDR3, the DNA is TGTGCCAGCAGTGAACAGAGAGACACCGGGGAGCTGTTTTTT. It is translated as CASSEQRDTGELFF.

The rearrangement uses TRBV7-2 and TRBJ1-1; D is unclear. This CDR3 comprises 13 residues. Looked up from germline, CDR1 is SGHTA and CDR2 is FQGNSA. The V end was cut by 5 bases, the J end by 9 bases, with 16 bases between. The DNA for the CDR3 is TGTGCCAGCAGCCACTGGTCCGTCCCGCAAGCTTTCTTT. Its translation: CASSHWSVPQAFF.

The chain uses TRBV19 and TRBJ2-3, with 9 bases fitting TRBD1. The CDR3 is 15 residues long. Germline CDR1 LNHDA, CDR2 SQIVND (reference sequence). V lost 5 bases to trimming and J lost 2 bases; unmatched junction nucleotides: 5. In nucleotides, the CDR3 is TGTGCCAGTAGTCGGTGGGACAGGGACACAGATACGCAGTATTTT. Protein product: CASSRWDRDTDTQYF.

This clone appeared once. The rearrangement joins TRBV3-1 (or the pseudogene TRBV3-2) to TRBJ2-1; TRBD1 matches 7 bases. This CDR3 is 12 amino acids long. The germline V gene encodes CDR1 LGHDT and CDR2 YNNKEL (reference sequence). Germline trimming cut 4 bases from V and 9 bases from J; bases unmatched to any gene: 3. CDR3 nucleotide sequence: TGTGCCAGCAGCCTAACAGGGGTTGAGCAGTTCTTC. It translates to CASSLTGVEQFF.

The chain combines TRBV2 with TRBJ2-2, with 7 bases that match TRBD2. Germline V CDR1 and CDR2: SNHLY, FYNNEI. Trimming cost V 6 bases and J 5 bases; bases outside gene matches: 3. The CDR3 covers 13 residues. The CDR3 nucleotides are TGTGCCAGCAGGACTAGCAGGACCGGGGAGCTGTTTTTT. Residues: CASRTSRTGELFF.

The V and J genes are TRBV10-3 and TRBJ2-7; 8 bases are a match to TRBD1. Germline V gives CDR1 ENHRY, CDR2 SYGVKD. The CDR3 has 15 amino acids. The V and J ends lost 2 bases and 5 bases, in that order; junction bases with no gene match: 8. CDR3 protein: CAISEPRTGSHEQYF. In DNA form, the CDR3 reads TGTGCCATCAGTGAGCCAAGGACAGGGTCTCACGAGCAGTACTTC.

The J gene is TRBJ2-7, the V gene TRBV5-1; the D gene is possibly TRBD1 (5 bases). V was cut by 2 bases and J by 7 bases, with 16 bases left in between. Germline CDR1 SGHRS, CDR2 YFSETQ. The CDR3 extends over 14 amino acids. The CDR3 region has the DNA TGCGCCAGCAGCTTCTCGGGCAGGGTGGAGGAGCAGTACTTC. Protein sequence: CASSFSGRVEEQYF.

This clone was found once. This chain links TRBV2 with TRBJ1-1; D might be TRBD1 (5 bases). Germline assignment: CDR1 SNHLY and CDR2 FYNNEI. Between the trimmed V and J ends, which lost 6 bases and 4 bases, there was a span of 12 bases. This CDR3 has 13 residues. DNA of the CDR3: TGTGCCAGCAGAGCGGGGACGGGCACTGAAGCTTTCTTT. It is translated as CASRAGTGTEAFF.

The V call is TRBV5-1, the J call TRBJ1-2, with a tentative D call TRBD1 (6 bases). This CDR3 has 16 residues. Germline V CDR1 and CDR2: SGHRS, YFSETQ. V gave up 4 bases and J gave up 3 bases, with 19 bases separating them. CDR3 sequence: CASSPFAGVRDYGYTF. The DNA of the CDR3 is TGCGCCAGCAGCCCCTTTGCAGGGGTCCGTGACTATGGCTACACCTTC.

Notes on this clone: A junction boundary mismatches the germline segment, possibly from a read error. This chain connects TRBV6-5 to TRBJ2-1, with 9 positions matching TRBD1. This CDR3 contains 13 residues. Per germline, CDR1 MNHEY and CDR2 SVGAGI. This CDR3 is CASTYPGTGSVFF. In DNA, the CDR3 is TGTGCCAGCACTTACCCCGGGACAGGGTCAGTGTTCTTC.

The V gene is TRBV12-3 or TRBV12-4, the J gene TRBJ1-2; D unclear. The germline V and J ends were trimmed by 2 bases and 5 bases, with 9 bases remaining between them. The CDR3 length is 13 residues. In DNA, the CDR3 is TGTGCCAGCAGTTTAATGGAGCTATATGGCTACACCTTC. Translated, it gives CASSLMELYGYTF.

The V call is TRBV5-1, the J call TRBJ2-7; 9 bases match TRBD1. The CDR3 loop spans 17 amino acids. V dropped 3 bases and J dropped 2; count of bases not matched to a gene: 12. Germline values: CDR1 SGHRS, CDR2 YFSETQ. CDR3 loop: CASSSKPTGGLTYEQYF. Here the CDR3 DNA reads TGCGCCAGCAGCTCGAAACCGACAGGGGGGTTGACCTACGAGCAGTACTTC.

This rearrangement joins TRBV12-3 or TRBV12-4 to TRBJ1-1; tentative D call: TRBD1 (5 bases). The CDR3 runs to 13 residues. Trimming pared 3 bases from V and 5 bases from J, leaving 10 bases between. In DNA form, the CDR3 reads TGTGCCAGCAGTTTCGCCAGGGCTACTGAAGCTTTCTTT. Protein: CASSFARATEAFF.

CDR3 nucleotides: TGTGCCAGCAGCGTAGATTGGGGAGAGTTCGAAGTTCAGTACTTC. As protein: CASSVDWGEFEVQYF. The J gene is TRBJ2-4, the V gene TRBV9; possibly TRBD2 for D (5 bases). The CDR3 totals 15 residues. Trimming cost V 0 bases and J 11 bases, with 18 bases left between them. Germline CDR1 reads SGDLS; CDR2 reads YYNGEE.

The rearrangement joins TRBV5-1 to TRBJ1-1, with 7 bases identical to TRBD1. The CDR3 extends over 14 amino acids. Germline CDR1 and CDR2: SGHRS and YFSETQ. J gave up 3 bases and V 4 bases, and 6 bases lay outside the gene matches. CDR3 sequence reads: CASSEGQPDTEAFF. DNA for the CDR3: TGCGCCAGCAGCGAGGGACAGCCCGACACTGAAGCTTTCTTT.

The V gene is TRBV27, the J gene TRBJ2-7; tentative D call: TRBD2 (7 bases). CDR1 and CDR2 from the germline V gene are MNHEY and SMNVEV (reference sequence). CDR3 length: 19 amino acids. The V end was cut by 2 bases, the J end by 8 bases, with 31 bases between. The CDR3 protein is CASSLKAGEGVAPPSQQYF. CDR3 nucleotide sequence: TGTGCCAGCAGTTTAAAGGCAGGGGAGGGTGTGGCTCCCCCGTCACAGCAGTACTTC.

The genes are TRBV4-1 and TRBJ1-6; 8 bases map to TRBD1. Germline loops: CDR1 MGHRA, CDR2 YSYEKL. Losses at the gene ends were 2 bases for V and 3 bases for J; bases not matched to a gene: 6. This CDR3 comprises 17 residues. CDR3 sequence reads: CASSQTPGQGYNSPLHF. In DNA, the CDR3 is TGCGCCAGCAGCCAAACGCCCGGACAGGGCTATAATTCACCCCTCCACTTT.

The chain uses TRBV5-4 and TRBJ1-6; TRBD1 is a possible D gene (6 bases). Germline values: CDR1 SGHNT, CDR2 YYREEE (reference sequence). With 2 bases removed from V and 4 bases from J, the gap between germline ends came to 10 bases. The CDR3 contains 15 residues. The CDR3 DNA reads TGTGCCAGCAGCTTTCGGACAGATTATAATTCACCCCTCCACTTT. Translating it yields CASSFRTDYNSPLHF.

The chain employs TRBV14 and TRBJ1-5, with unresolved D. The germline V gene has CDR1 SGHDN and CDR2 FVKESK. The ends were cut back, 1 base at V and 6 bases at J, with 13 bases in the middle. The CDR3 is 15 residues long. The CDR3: CASSQVFGRSQPQHF. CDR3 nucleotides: TGTGCCAGCAGCCAAGTTTTCGGGAGGAGTCAGCCCCAGCATTTT.

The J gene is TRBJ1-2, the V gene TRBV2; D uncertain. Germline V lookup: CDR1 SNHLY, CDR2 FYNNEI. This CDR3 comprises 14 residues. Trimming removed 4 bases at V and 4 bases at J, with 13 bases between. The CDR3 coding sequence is TGTGCCAGCAGTGCAGGCTCGCAACGCTATGGCTACACCTTC. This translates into CASSAGSQRYGYTF.

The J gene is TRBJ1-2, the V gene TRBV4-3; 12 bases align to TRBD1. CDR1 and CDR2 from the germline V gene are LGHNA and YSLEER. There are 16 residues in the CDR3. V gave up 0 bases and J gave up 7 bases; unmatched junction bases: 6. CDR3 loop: CASSQDGTGGRGGYTF. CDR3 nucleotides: TGCGCCAGCAGCCAAGATGGGACAGGGGGCAGGGGTGGCTACACCTTC.

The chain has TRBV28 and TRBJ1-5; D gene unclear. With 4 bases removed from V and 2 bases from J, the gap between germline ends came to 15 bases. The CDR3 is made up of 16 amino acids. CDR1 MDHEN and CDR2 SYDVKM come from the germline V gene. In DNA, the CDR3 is TGTGCCAGCAGTTCAAACTCGGTTTTCGGCAATCAGCCCCAGCATTTT. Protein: CASSSNSVFGNQPQHF.